This passage covers 13 T cell receptor beta chains from one sample sequenced in a study of blood T cell repertoires in COVID-19. This table comes from immunoSEQ multiplex PCR, and its TCRdb copy is limited to in-frame clones, with some not included. This sample has some 78,000 clones, with roughly 86% found just once. Sequencing was done on a sample of peripheral blood. The receptors come from a man aged 50 to 60 with active or convalescent COVID-19.

J is TRBJ2-7 and V is TRBV10-3; perhaps TRBD2 as D (5 bases). Between the trimmed V and J ends, which lost 6 bases and 0 bases, there was a span of 15 bases. The CDR3 loop spans 15 amino acids. CDR1 is ENHRY, CDR2 SYGVKD, per germline. This CDR3 is CAIRSLAYISYEQYV. CDR3 coding DNA: TGTGCCATCAGGAGTTTAGCGTATATCTCCTACGAGCAGTACGTC.

V is TRBV4-3 and J is TRBJ1-3, with D maybe TRBD1 (6 bases). The CDR3 consists of 14 residues. CDR1 is LGHNA, CDR2 YSLEER, per germline. V lost 2 bases, J lost 4 bases, and 9 bases lay in between. CDR3 loop: CASSQQGSGNTIYF. The CDR3 DNA reads TGCGCCAGCAGCCAACAGGGGTCAGGAAACACCATATATTTT.

The chain combines TRBV19 with TRBJ1-1, with TRBD1 as a possible D gene (6 bases). CDR1 and CDR2 from the germline V gene are LNHDA and SQIVND (reference sequence). The V end lost 10 bases, the J end lost 1 base, and 13 bases lay between the germline ends. CDR3 length: 13 residues. The CDR3 loop is CAIRGARNTEAFF. DNA of the CDR3: TGTGCCATTCGGGGGGCGCGGAACACTGAAGCTTTCTTT.

V usage is TRBV7-6 and J usage is TRBJ1-1; D may be TRBD1 (6 bases). The CDR3 extends over 15 amino acids. V lost 1 base and J 4 bases, leaving 13 bases between the germline ends. Germline CDR1 is SGHVS and CDR2 is FNYEAQ. The CDR3 DNA is TGTGCCAGCAGCTTAGTCCCAGGGGAGTTCACTGAAGCTTTCTTT. Translating it yields CASSLVPGEFTEAFF. The full variable domain, rest sourced from reference TRBV7-6 and TRBJ1-1, is GAGVSQSPRYKVTKRGQDVALRCDPISGHVSLYWYRQALGQGPEFLTYFNYEAQQDKSGLPNDRFSAERPEGSISTLTIQRTEQRDSAMYRCASSLVPGEFTEAFFGQGTRLTVV.

This chain uses TRBV3-1 (or the pseudogene TRBV3-2) with TRBJ2-3; 8 bases fit TRBD2. The junction had 12 bases not matched to a gene; V was cut back by 4 bases and J by 0 bases. The CDR3 length is 18 residues. In germline, CDR1 is LGHDT, CDR2 YNNKEL (reference sequence). CDR3 protein: CASSPRWSGGSSTDTQYF. CDR3 in DNA: TGTGCCAGCAGCCCCCGTTGGAGCGGGGGATCTAGCACAGATACGCAGTATTTT.

The chain joins TRBV2 to TRBJ2-1, with 8 bases identical to TRBD2. Germline lookup yields CDR1 SNHLY and CDR2 FYNNEI. The CDR3 totals 16 residues. The junction had 6 bases not matched to a gene; V was cut back by 5 bases and J by 0 bases. The CDR3 region has the DNA TGTGCCAGCAGTACACCCGGGACTAGCTCCTACAATGAGCAGTTCTTC. This gives the protein CASSTPGTSSYNEQFF.

The rearrangement joins TRBV20-1 to TRBJ1-4, with D uncertain. The CDR3 totals 15 residues. V was pared by 3 bases and J by 3 bases, with 14 bases between. Germline CDR1 and CDR2: DFQATT and SNEGSKA (reference sequence). Here the CDR3 reads CSASLLQEPNEKLFF. DNA for the CDR3: TGCAGTGCTAGTCTCCTGCAGGAACCTAATGAAAAACTGTTTTTT.

The chain couples TRBV24-1 to TRBJ1-2, with TRBD1 identical over 10 bases. CDR3 length equals 17 residues. The V segment lost 1 base and the J segment 2 bases; nucleotides outside the gene matches: 6. The germline CDR1 and CDR2 sequences are KGHDR and SFDVKD. DNA for the CDR3: TGTGCCACCAGTGATTTCTCGACGGGACAGGGGAACTATGGCTACACCTTC. Translated: CATSDFSTGQGNYGYTF.

The chain combines TRBV6-1 with TRBJ1-6; the D gene is possibly TRBD1 (5 bases). The germline V and J ends were trimmed by 1 base and 0 bases, with 13 bases remaining between them. Germline CDR1 and CDR2: MNHNS and SASEGT. The CDR3 runs to 18 residues. CDR3 sequence: CASSEVFYRSSYNSPLHF. For the CDR3, the DNA is TGTGCCAGCAGTGAAGTCTTTTACAGGAGCTCCTATAATTCACCCCTCCACTTT.

The chain combines TRBV3-1 (or the pseudogene TRBV3-2) with TRBJ1-2; 8 bases line up with TRBD1. Germline values: CDR1 LGHDT, CDR2 YNNKEL (reference sequence). This CDR3 region has 14 residues. The ends lost 0 bases at V and 7 bases at J; junction bases unmatched: 4. This CDR3 reads CASSQEDRAGGYTF. The CDR3 coding sequence is TGTGCCAGCAGCCAAGAGGACAGGGCGGGTGGCTACACCTTC.

This chain's CDR3 is CAWSRQGAHNEQFF. Written as DNA, the CDR3 is TGTGCCTGGAGTCGGCAGGGGGCGCATAATGAGCAGTTCTTC. The chain links TRBV30 to TRBJ2-1, with TRBD1 matching 8 bases. The CDR3 contains 14 residues. V was clipped by 2 bases and J by 7 bases; unmatched bases: 7. Germline CDR1 is GTSNPN and CDR2 is SVGIG (reference sequence).

The chain combines TRBV7-8 with TRBJ2-7; TRBD1 agrees at 8 bases. The CDR3 is 16 amino acids. Germline loops: CDR1 SGHVS, CDR2 FQNEAQ. After removal of 1 base from V and 2 bases from J, the junction contained 7 bases not matched to a gene. CDR3 residues: CASSLGWQGATYEQYF. CDR3 nucleotide sequence: TGTGCCAGCAGCTTAGGGTGGCAGGGGGCTACCTACGAGCAGTACTTC.

The CDR3 nucleotides read TGCGCCAGCAGCCGGACAGGGAGCTCCTACAATGAGCAGTTCTTC. Amino acid sequence: CASSRTGSSYNEQFF. The V and J genes are TRBV5-1 and TRBJ2-1; 8 bases are shared with TRBD1. Germline assignment: CDR1 SGHRS and CDR2 YFSETQ. V was clipped by 4 bases and J by 0 bases; unmatched bases: 3. This CDR3 has 15 residues.